The T cell receptor beta chain described here comes from a study of cytomegalovirus exposure and HLA in healthy donors. Study-wide context: The 100 million to 120 million unique TCR beta sequences, from about 190 million T cells, were found by an earlier analysis.

Study outcomes and limitations: Among immune exposure information, only CMV serostatus was available. Certain sequence variants were highly shared and formed a cluster, and this cluster was likely a sequencing artifact.

Concerning this clone: Its antigen remains unidentified.

PCR used 60 Vbeta primers and 13 Jbeta primers. Sequencing used immunoSEQ multiplex PCR; TCRdb keeps in-frame clones, though not all of them. The sample has 75,000 to 100,000 clones, around 75% seen once. CDR3 size: 16 residues. Between the trimmed V and J ends, which lost 0 bases and 5 bases, there was a span of 14 bases. Germline CDR1 is SGHRS and CDR2 is YFSETQ. The chain couples TRBV5-1 to TRBJ2-2, with D possibly TRBD1 on 5 matching bases. The sample consisted of PBMCs. This clonotype originated in a man younger than 30 in good health and CMV-seropositive. In DNA, the CDR3 is TGCGCCAGCAGCTTGGAACCTAAGGGGAAGACCGGGGAGCTGTTTTTT. Residues: CASSLEPKGKTGELFF.